This TCR beta chain was retrieved from a study of cytomegalovirus exposure and HLA in healthy donors. The PCR made use of 60 Vbeta and 13 Jbeta primers. Using immunoSEQ multiplex PCR, the repertoire was profiled, and TCRdb retains in-frame clones only, with some absent. The top ten hold around 8.8% of the sample, which has some 110,000 clones, approximately 82% seen once. CDR3 length: 16 amino acids. V was pared by 6 bases and J by 4 bases, with 10 bases of the junction left unmatched. Germline values: CDR1 MDHEN, CDR2 SYDVKM. Sequencing was performed on PBMCs. The receptor was isolated from a man in his forties or fifties in good health and CMV-seropositive. V and J are TRBV28 and TRBJ2-1; 9 bases agree with TRBD2. DNA of the CDR3: TGTGCCAGCAGGGGCATGAGCGGGAGGTTATACAATGAGCAGTTCTTC. It specifies CASRGMSGRLYNEQFF. Drawing the rest from reference TRBV28 and TRBJ2-1, the complete variable domain is DVKVTQSSRYLVKRTGEKVFLECVQDMDHENMFWYRQDPGLGLRLIYFSYDVKMKEKGDIPEGYSVSREKKERFSLILESASTNQTSMYLCASRGMSGRLYNEQFFGPGTRLTVL.